This TCR beta chain came from a study of regulatory T cells in long-lasting Graves disease. This clonotype was observed at least ten times. As yet, its antigen is unknown. After removal of 6 bases from V and 4 bases from J, the junction contained 9 bases not matched to a gene. Per germline, CDR1 DFQATT and CDR2 SNEGSKA (reference sequence). The CDR3 has 14 amino acids. iRepertoire HTBI primers and Arm-PCR of CDR3 regions built TCR beta libraries. TCRdb itself ran the multiplex PCR reads through MiXCR, one entry per CDR3 protein. The sample records a few hundred thousand distinct CDR3 sequences, 15% to 20% being singletons. Study results and limitations: Sample size, which was small, may have reduced accuracy. Newly diagnosed Graves' patients had higher TCR diversity than persistent ones.

Stated time point: newly diagnosed GD, antithyroid drugs for less than 3 months. The TCR library used RNA extracted from PBMCs. These data are also associated with another study on T cells in Graves' hyperthyroidism and ophthalmopathy. From that report: HTBI primers were used for first-round RT-PCR of the TCR CDR3. Most thyroid clonotypes with frequency above 0.001 were detected in blood.

The sequence came from a woman aged 25 to 39 with Graves disease. The sequenced sample was peripheral blood mononuclear cells (PBMCs), obtained at new diagnosis, from a patient treated with antithyroid drugs. The J gene is TRBJ2-3, the V gene TRBV20-1; 8 nucleotides match TRBD2. DNA of the CDR3: TGCAGTGCCCTATGGGGCGGGGGGTCAGATACGCAGTATTTT. It encodes CSALWGGGSDTQYF.